One and the same sample provided the 3 T cell receptor beta chains below, sequenced in a study of T cell clones after liver transplantation (dated by TCRdb to between 2018 and 2020). The library was produced with the immunoSEQ multiplex PCR assay. This immuneACCESS table, as held by TCRdb, lists in-frame sequences with V and J called but not all clones. Of the missing ones, under half trace to an unresolved V gene in checked studies; the others have no known cause. The sample data list some 80,000 clones, and 84% of these were observed just once. The top ten constitute approximately 2.1% of the sample. The sequencing used CD4+ T cells from blood, collected roughly 48 months after liver transplant. The receptors originated from a human patient who received a liver transplant. Some T cells seen after a transplant may have their origin in the graft donor.

The chain employs TRBV10-3 and TRBJ2-1, with 11 bases fitting TRBD2. The germline V gene has CDR1 ENHRY and CDR2 SYGVKD. J lost 7 bases, V lost 5 bases, and 4 bases had no gene match. This CDR3 comprises 14 residues. DNA for the CDR3: TGTGCCATCAGTCCGGGACTAGCGGTAAATGAGCAGTTCTTC. It is translated as CAISPGLAVNEQFF.

V is TRBV7-9 and J is TRBJ1-2, with unresolved D. Germline CDR1 is SEHNR and CDR2 is FQNEAQ (reference sequence). Trimming took off 2 bases at V and 7 bases at J, with 8 bases between the two ends. This CDR3 contains 12 residues. This CDR3 is CASSLRGFGYTF. As DNA, the CDR3 is TGTGCCAGCAGCTTACGAGGGTTTGGCTACACCTTC.

This chain joins TRBV28 and TRBJ2-2; no firm D call. Germline V gives CDR1 MDHEN, CDR2 SYDVKM. This CDR3 has 14 amino acids. V lost 7 bases to trimming and J lost 2 bases, with 11 bases between them. The CDR3 nucleotides read TGTGCCAGCATTCGAGGTGGTAACACCGGGGAGCTGTTTTTT. This gives the protein CASIRGGNTGELFF.